This TCR beta chain comes out of a study of cytomegalovirus exposure and HLA in healthy donors. Comments on this clone: Its antigen is not identified.

The study's findings and limits: TRBV6-2, TRBV6-3 and other indistinguishable V segments were excluded. Later on, a genetic analysis was performed. It linked a missense variant in DCLRE1C with V- and J-gene trimming of TCR beta. HLA restriction was apparent for most CMV-associated TCR beta chains in a later analysis.

This CDR3 comprises 14 residues. CDR1 and CDR2 (germline): SNHLY, FYNNEI. Losses at the gene ends were 8 bases for V and 10 bases for J; bases not matched to a gene: 12. Both 60 Vbeta primers and 13 Jbeta primers went into the PCR. Produced via immunoSEQ multiplex PCR; TCRdb's table is partial and in-frame only. The sample carries 95,000 to 100,000 clones, roughly 80% recorded once. The chain has TRBV2 and TRBJ1-3; 9 bases fit TRBD1. The sequencing sample was made of PBMCs. This TCR was sampled from a man aged 55 to 70 in good health and CMV-seropositive. CDR3 DNA: TGTGCCAGCCAACAGGGGGACAGGGAGTATACCATATATTTT. It yields the protein CASQQGDREYTIYF.